This T cell receptor beta chain is from a study of blood T cell repertoires in COVID-19. Study as a whole: COVID-19 samples, acute and convalescent, were from the United States, Italy and Spain. T cells, B-cell-depleted T cells, or PBMCs supplied cDNA or gDNA.

Original handling: Estimates of nucleated cell counts were drawn from the amplification of reference gene primers. Profiled with immunoSEQ multiplex PCR; TCRdb holds only in-frame clones, not every one. The V and J calls and clone size were taken over from that table, and D and trimming were inferred from the DNA. Of approximately 250,000 clones listed, nearly 85% are singletons. Trimming shortened V by 4 bases and J by 2 bases, and 19 bases separated the two germline ends. The CDR3 is made up of 18 amino acids. The germline gives CDR1 SGHTS, CDR2 YDEGEE. This clonotype originated in a human donor in a cohort sampled during active COVID-19. The chain links TRBV5-8 to TRBJ1-6; D unclear. Specimen: peripheral blood. CDR3 sequence (DNA): TGTGCCAGCAGCCACCAGCTATTGACACGAACCTATAATTCACCCCTCCACTTT. It specifies CASSHQLLTRTYNSPLHF.